This T cell receptor beta chain was captured by sequencing in a study of CD8 T cell repertoires and HIV-1 epitope variants. The wider study: Epitopes were three Gag families plus Nef HW9 and YT9.

The data were produced by immunoSEQ multiplex PCR, yet TCRdb's version contains in-frame clones alone and is incomplete. This sample yields about 95,000 clones, of which over 70% are seen a single time; 25% to 30% belongs to the top ten. The CDR3 is made up of 13 amino acids. The V gene lost 4 bases and the J gene lost 7 bases, with 15 bases spanning the gap. Germline values: CDR1 SGHRS, CDR2 YFSETQ. The source is a male donor with HIV. The rearrangement joins TRBV5-1 to TRBJ2-7; TRBD2 is a possible D gene (7 bases). Sequences were obtained from uncultured baseline CD8+ T cells from peripheral blood mononuclear cells (PBMCs). The CDR3 loop reads CASSRTAGREQYF. The DNA of the CDR3 is TGCGCCAGCAGCCGGACAGCGGGAAGGGAGCAGTACTTC.